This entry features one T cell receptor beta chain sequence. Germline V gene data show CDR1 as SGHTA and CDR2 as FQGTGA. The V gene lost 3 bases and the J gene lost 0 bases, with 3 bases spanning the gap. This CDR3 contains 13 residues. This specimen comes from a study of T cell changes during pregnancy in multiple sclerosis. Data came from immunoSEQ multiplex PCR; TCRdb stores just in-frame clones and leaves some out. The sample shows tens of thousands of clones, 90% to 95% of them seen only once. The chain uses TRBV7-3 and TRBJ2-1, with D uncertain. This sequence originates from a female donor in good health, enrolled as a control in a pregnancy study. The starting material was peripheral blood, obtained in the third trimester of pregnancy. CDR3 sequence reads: CASSFSSYNEQFF. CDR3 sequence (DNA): TGTGCCAGCAGCTTTAGCTCCTACAATGAGCAGTTCTTC.